This T cell receptor beta chain was obtained from a study of T cell responses to AZD1222 COVID-19 vaccine. Overall study findings and caveats: The study identified only a handful of AZD1222 recipients as seropositive at baseline. Repertoire sampling was restricted to post-peak T cell response timepoints.

Here immunoSEQ multiplex PCR was the method, and the copy in TCRdb shows in-frame clones only, minus some. The sample includes some 150,000 clones, 80% to 95% of them seen just once. Note on this clone: Its antigen is unknown.

The CDR3 sequence is 16 residues long. V lost 6 bases and J lost 3; bases outside the gene matches: 7. Germline V gives CDR1 SGHRS, CDR2 YFSETQ. The chain recombines TRBV5-1 with TRBJ2-1, with 12 nucleotides matching TRBD2. This TCR was sampled from an adult who received the AZD1222 COVID-19 vaccine. The sequencing here drew on peripheral blood, taken 28 days after the second AZD1222 dose. CDR3 sequence (DNA): TGCGCCAGCACCTCCGAACTAGCGGGAGGCTACAATGAGCAGTTCTTC. It encodes CASTSELAGGYNEQFF.